This T cell receptor beta chain comes out of a study of T-cell memory formation after mild COVID-19. Study results and limitations: Mainly CM and EM harbored the contracting CD4+ clones; mainly EMRA harbored the CD8+ ones. Certain responding clones were present in pre-infection memory, suggesting participation of cross-reactive memory. Among clones peaking at day 37 in the second wave, SARS-CoV-2 specificity remained unconfirmed.

One entry per CDR3 protein, called by TCRdb with MiXCR from the 5' RACE reads. The sample contains 350,000 to 500,000 distinct CDR3 sequences, roughly 18% of which appear only once. The table lists this clonotype with many counts. Its antigen is unknown. The sequence was collected from a man in his late teens or twenties who had mild COVID-19 (a few samples of this study predate the infection). Cell type and time point are not known. The sample consisted of PBMCs or a T cell subset sorted from them (not recorded which).

The CDR3 coding sequence is TGCGCCAGCAGCTTTAGTTTTGGGGTCCGAGGCACTGAAGCTTTCTTT. Translating gives CASSFSFGVRGTEAFF. The rearrangement links TRBV5-1 to TRBJ1-1; D remains unclear. Germline CDR1 is SGHRS and CDR2 is YFSETQ. Trimming stripped 2 bases from V and 4 bases from J, with 18 bases between. CDR3 size: 16 residues.